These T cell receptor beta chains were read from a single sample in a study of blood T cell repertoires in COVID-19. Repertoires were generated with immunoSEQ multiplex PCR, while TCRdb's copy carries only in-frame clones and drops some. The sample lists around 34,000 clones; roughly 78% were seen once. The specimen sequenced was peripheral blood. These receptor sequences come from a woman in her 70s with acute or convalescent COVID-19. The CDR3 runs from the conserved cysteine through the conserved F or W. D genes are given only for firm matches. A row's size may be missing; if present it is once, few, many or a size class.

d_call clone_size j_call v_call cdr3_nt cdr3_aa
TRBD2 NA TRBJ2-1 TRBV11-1 TGTGCCAGCAGCGCCCCTAGCGGGGGGGCTCGCGATGAGCAGTTCTTC CASSAPSGGARDEQFF
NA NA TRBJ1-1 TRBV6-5 TGTGCCAGCACCCTTTCCCTTATGAGTGTAGCTTTCTTT CASTLSLMSVAFF
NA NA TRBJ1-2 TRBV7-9 TGTGCCAGCAGCTTAGCCGGGGGAGGGAACTATGGCTACACCTTC CASSLAGGGNYGYTF
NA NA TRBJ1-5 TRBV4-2 TGTGCCAGCAGCCAAGTGGCAGTTTATAGCAATCAGCCCCAGCATTTT CASSQVAVYSNQPQHF
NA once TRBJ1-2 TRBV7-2 TGTGCCAGCAGCTTCGATCCGGCGGGGTTTGATGGCTACACCTTC CASSFDPAGFDGYTF
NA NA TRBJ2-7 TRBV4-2 TGTGCCAGCAGCCAAGGGGGAGCCCGGGACTTACCCTACGAGCAGTACTTC CASSQGGARDLPYEQYF
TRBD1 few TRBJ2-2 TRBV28 TGTGCCAGCACCCCTTGGACAGGGAACACCGGGGAGCTGTTTTTT CASTPWTGNTGELFF
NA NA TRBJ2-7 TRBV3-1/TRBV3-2 TGTGCCAGCAGCCAAGCGAGCGCCAGCTCCTACGAGCAGTACTTC CASSQASASSYEQYF
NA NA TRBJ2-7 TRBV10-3 TGTGCCATCTCGGGAAGCGGGTCGAGCTCCTACGAGCAGTACTTC CAISGSGSSSYEQYF
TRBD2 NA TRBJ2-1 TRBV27 TGTGCCAGCAGTTGGTCAGCGGGGGGGAATGAGCAGTTCTTC CASSWSAGGNEQFF
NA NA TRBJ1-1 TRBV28 TGTGCCAGCAGCCCAGGGACTGAAGCTTTCTTT CASSPGTEAFF